A single sample gave rise to the 7 T cell receptor beta chains below, sequenced in a study of blood T cells in healthy people across ages. A second PCR, run for roughly 7 to 11 cycles, used a sample-barcoded 5' primer plus a J-beta primer mix. TCRdb reprocessed the 5' RACE reads with MiXCR, giving one entry per CDR3 protein. The sample includes about 600,000 distinct CDR3 sequences, 40% to 50% seen only once; the top ten take around 25%. The sequenced material came from blood. These receptors came from an elderly man in good health.

CDR3 sequence (DNA): TGTGCCAGCAGCTTATTGGCCCGGGAAAAGGAGACCCAGTACTTC. The encoded protein is CASSLLAREKETQYF. The V gene is TRBV7-9, the J gene TRBJ2-7; D is possibly TRBD2 (5 bases). The DNA end lines up better with TRBJ2-5; the J call may be wrong. The CDR3 runs 15 residues. The germline V gene has CDR1 SEHNR and CDR2 FQNEAQ (reference sequence).

This clonotype was counted only a few times. The chain couples TRBV6-6 to TRBJ2-2; D possibly corresponds to TRBD1 (5 bases). The CDR3 spans 14 residues. The V gene's germline CDR1 is MNHNY and CDR2 SVGAGI (reference sequence). V lost 2 bases, J lost 7 bases, and 11 bases lay in between. The CDR3 region has the DNA TGTGCCAGCAGTTACGAGACAGCCGGCGGGGAGCTGTTTTTT. Its protein product is CASSYETAGGELFF.

The chain recombines TRBV4-2 with TRBJ1-4, with 7 bases aligning to TRBD1. This CDR3 spans 14 amino acids. Germline V gives CDR1 LGHNA, CDR2 YNFKEQ. V gave up 1 base and J gave up 5 bases; unmatched junction bases: 1. In DNA, the CDR3 is TGTGCCAGCAGCCAAGGGGACAGAAATGAAAAACTGTTTTTT. Protein sequence: CASSQGDRNEKLFF.

This clonotype came up a few times. The chain employs TRBV7-2 and TRBJ2-1; 10 bases agree with TRBD2. Germline loops: CDR1 SGHTA, CDR2 FQGNSA. The CDR3 is made up of 20 amino acids. The junction had 17 bases not matched to a gene; V was cut back by 5 bases and J by 1 base. The CDR3: CASSPQRASGRYRSYNEQFF. Written as DNA, the CDR3 is TGTGCCAGCAGCCCACAGCGAGCTAGCGGGAGATATAGGTCCTACAATGAGCAGTTCTTC. Full variable domain (remainder filled in from reference TRBV7-2 and TRBJ2-1): GAGVSQSPSNKVTEKGKDVELRCDPISGHTALYWYRQSLGQGLEFLIYFQGNSAPDKSGLPSDRFSAERTGGSVSTLTIQRTQQEDSAVYLCASSPQRASGRYRSYNEQFFGPGTRLTVL.

This chain connects TRBV19 to TRBJ2-3; D possibly corresponds to TRBD2 (7 bases). The CDR3 extends over 15 amino acids. Per the germline V gene, CDR1 is LNHDA and CDR2 is SQIVND (reference sequence). V gave up 4 bases and J gave up 6 bases, with 17 bases separating them. The CDR3 region has the DNA TGTGCCAGTAGTACCCCGGGACCGGGGGGCGATACGCAGTATTTT. Translated, it gives CASSTPGPGGDTQYF. Full variable domain (missing parts from reference TRBV19 and TRBJ2-3): DGGITQSPKYLFRKEGQNVTLSCEQNLNHDAMYWYRQDPGQGLRLIYYSQIVNDFQKGDIAEGYSVSREKKESFPLTVTSAQKNPTAFYLCASSTPGPGGDTQYFGPGTRLTVL.

This clonotype was observed a handful of times. The chain couples TRBV7-3 to TRBJ2-3, with 8 bases fitting TRBD1. The CDR3 runs to 15 residues. J gave up 6 bases and V 5 bases, and 10 bases lay outside the gene matches. Looked up from germline, CDR1 is SGHTA and CDR2 is FQGTGA. Written as DNA, the CDR3 is TGTGCCAGCAGCCCTCTGGGACAGGCAATGGATACGCAGTATTTT. It codes for CASSPLGQAMDTQYF.

This clonotype has only a few counts. The V gene is TRBV12-5, the J gene TRBJ2-3; D is unclear. The germline CDR1 and CDR2 sequences are LGHNT and FRNRAP. V was trimmed by 0 bases and J by 2 bases, leaving 6 bases between them. The CDR3 extends over 14 amino acids. The CDR3 DNA reads as TGTGCTAGTGGTTTGGTTCCGGACACAGATACGCAGTATTTT. Translation: CASGLVPDTDTQYF.